Listed here is a single TCR beta chain. Its target is unknown. This entry is derived from a study of OX40 agonist ivuxolimab in advanced cancers. In the study overall: Each dose-escalation patient presented with hepatocellular carcinoma, melanoma, renal cell or head and neck cancer. Study observations and caveats: The 0.1-3.0 mg/kg partial responders had among the lowest clonal expansion. CD4+ and CD8+ T cells in blood underwent clonal expansion by week 6 at 0.1 to 3.0 mg/kg.

TCRdb's table, derived via immunoSEQ multiplex PCR, lists solely in-frame clones and lacks some. The repertoire holds around 19,000 clones, 80% to 95% seen once, with about three fifths in the top ten. Per germline, CDR1 MNHEY and CDR2 SVGAGI. V shed 0 bases and J shed 4 bases, with 9 bases lying between them. CDR3 length: 14 amino acids. The sample was CD4+ or CD8+ T cells sorted from blood, taken in a trial of the OX40 agonist ivuxolimab. This rearrangement joins TRBV6-5 to TRBJ1-1; no clear D gene. This TCR came from an adult with an advanced solid tumor such as melanoma, head and neck, liver or kidney cancer. The DNA for the CDR3 is TGTGCCAGCAGTTACTCCGCCGGGTTCACTGAAGCTTTCTTT. It translates to CASSYSAGFTEAFF.